Reported below is one T cell receptor (beta chain). Its antigen is as yet unknown. A much larger clone is a single base away; this may be a read error. Data came from immunoSEQ multiplex PCR; TCRdb stores just in-frame clones and leaves some out. This sample has approximately 82,000 clones, with around 87% found just once. This sample is drawn from a study of OX40 agonist ivuxolimab in advanced cancers. Study information: A partial response was reached by three patients: one with hepatocellular carcinoma and two with cutaneous melanoma.

With 1 base removed from V and 3 bases from J, the gap between germline ends came to 6 bases. This CDR3 comprises 13 residues. CDR1 is KGHSH, CDR2 LQKENI, per germline. Findings and caveats of the study: Part of the nonresponder group also had normalized T-cell clonal expansion that was low.

This material consisted of CD4+ or CD8+ T cells sorted from blood, taken in a trial of the OX40 agonist ivuxolimab. This chain connects TRBV18 to TRBJ1-1; D possibly corresponds to TRBD1 (6 bases). This TCR was recovered from an adult with an advanced solid tumor such as melanoma, head and neck, liver or kidney cancer. Here the CDR3 DNA reads TGTGCCAGCTCACCACAGGGGGACACTGAAGCTTTCTTT. It is translated as CASSPQGDTEAFF.